Sequencing of this TCR beta chain was carried out in a study of blood T cell repertoires in COVID-19. Overall study context: T cells, B-cell-depleted T cells, or PBMCs supplied cDNA or gDNA.

Assay: immunoSEQ multiplex PCR; the TCRdb copy retains only in-frame clones and omits some. The table includes 350,000 to 550,000 clones, approximately 92% detected once. This clone was seen just once. J was trimmed by 1 base and V by 5 bases; bases with no gene match: 8. The germline gives CDR1 MDHEN, CDR2 SYDVKM. The CDR3 is made up of 18 amino acids. Two negative PCRs, clearance, or symptom resolution were required of recovered Cohort 3 donors. The origin of this receptor is a man younger than 45 who had recovered from COVID-19. The material sequenced was PBMCs or T cells enriched from blood (not recorded which). The rearrangement uses TRBV28 and TRBJ2-6; TRBD1 agrees at 10 bases. The CDR3, as DNA: TGTGCCAGCAGTACCCGGACAGGGGGACTATCTGGGGCCAACGTCCTGACTTTC. Translating gives CASSTRTGGLSGANVLTF.